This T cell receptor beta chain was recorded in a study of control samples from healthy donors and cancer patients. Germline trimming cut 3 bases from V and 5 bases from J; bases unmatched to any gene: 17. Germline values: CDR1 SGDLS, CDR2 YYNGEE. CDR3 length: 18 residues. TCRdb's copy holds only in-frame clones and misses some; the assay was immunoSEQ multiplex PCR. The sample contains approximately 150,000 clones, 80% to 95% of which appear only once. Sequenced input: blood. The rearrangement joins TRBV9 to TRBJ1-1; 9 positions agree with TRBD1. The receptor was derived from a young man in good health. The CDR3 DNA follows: TGTGCCAGCAGCGCCTATGGAGGACAGGGGCCGGTCGGAACTGAAGCTTTCTTT. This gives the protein CASSAYGGQGPVGTEAFF.